This T cell receptor beta chain stems from a study of cytomegalovirus exposure and HLA in healthy donors. These donors counted as nominally healthy when sampled, but unrecorded immune exposures were likely. For this clone: Its target is unknown.

Germline CDR1 and CDR2: SGHTA and FQGNSA. The CDR3 loop spans 15 amino acids. The V gene end was trimmed by 1 base and the J gene end by 8 bases; junction bases not matched to a gene: 8. Study observations and caveats: 150 to 200 TCR beta chains were listed as cytomegalovirus-associated.

Use of 60 Vbeta and 13 Jbeta primers characterized the PCR. The data were produced by immunoSEQ multiplex PCR, yet TCRdb's version contains in-frame clones alone and is incomplete. The table has approximately 200,000 clones, 60% to 80% seen once. This clonotype was obtained from a man aged 18 to 29 in good health and CMV-seronegative. The specimen sequenced was PBMCs. The chain uses TRBV7-2 and TRBJ2-1, with TRBD2 identical over 7 bases. CDR3 sequence: CASSLDRTRKDEQFF. The CDR3, as DNA: TGTGCCAGCAGCTTAGATAGGACTAGAAAGGATGAGCAGTTCTTC.